A single T cell receptor beta chain is shown here with its context. Its antigen is as yet unknown. Each subset's genomic DNA was split evenly across several immunoSEQ plates. Sequencing was performed with immunoSEQ multiplex PCR; in TCRdb, only in-frame clones are kept and a portion is missing. This table has roughly 1,100,000 clones, approximately 72% appearing once. This sample is part of a study of shared clonotypes between healthy human individuals. Study-level findings and limits: Researchers found naive subsets generally carried larger estimated richness than memory subsets. The study found approximately 5% of naive CD4 clonotypes shared across several donors. Clonotype sharing levels among donors were expected to vary with sequencing depth.

CDR1 SGHTA and CDR2 FQGTGA come from the germline V gene. There are 16 residues in the CDR3. V lost 1 base to trimming and J lost 5 bases, with 14 bases between them. Sequencing was performed on memory CD4+ T cells sorted from blood. The subset was: CD45RA-negative fraction. The chain uses TRBV7-3 and TRBJ2-2; D might be TRBD2 (5 bases). The receptor comes from a man in his late teens or twenties in good health. CDR3 region: CASSLRGSASTGELFF. Here the CDR3 DNA reads TGTGCCAGCAGCTTAAGAGGGTCGGCGAGTACCGGGGAGCTGTTTTTT.